This section outlines one T cell receptor beta chain sequence together with its context. The table lists this clonotype with a few counts. Its target antigen remains unknown. Base qualities were left out, and no much larger clone turns up one base away. Library preparation used multiplex PCR. The sample was run on an Illumina HiSeq 2500. TCRbeta libraries were constructed through three rounds of nested PCR with primers (Table S4) according to protocols modified from ARM-PCR. Before sequencing, PCR products of 200-500 bp were cut from the gel and purified using the QIAquick gel extraction kit. The authors' analysis ran thus. Trimmomatic was used to clean the reads, FLASH was used to merge the reads into complete CDR3 sequences, and MiTCR was used to assign the reads to V(D)J germline segments. Clonal diversity was computed as the inverse Simpson's index with VDJtools. In-frame sequences lacking a premature stop codon were counted as productive reads. TCRdb redid the processing of the public reads, applying fastp at Q25 and MiXCR, and retained in-frame beta chains. Here each entry gathers all rows of one CDR3 protein and keeps the most common genes and DNA. The V and J calls and clone size come from TCRdb's table, not from the authors' own analysis. The sample table holds roughly 81,000 distinct CDR3 sequences, of which around 59% were seen once. The top ten clonotypes cover roughly 15% of the sample.

Counted from cysteine to phenylalanine, this CDR3 has 15 amino acids. Of all the DNA, just the CDR3 is kept, 45 bases in frame from base 1. V lost 3 bases and J lost 5 bases, and the count of bases not matched to a germline gene is 8. CDR1 and CDR2, looked up from the germline V gene, are SGHRS and YFSETQ. The source of the sample is a study of tumor and adjacent non-tumor tissue in lung cancer (dated by TCRdb to 2016 to 2019). For the study in its entirety: Of the cohort, around 12 patients had adenocarcinoma, 2 had squamous cell carcinoma and 1 had small cell lung cancer. The study compared bulk TCRbeta repertoires between lung tumor tissue and matched distant non-tumor lung tissue from approximately 14 lung cancer patients. For each patient, one tumor sample and one normal lung sample were taken, giving thirty paired specimens that underwent TCRbeta CDR3 sequencing. Sequencing produced more than 100,000,000 productive TCRbeta reads in total, an average of about 4 million reads per sample. Among the roughly 15 patients, ages ranged from roughly 30 to 85 years, about 10 were men and 5 were women, and disease was TNM stage I to III. The study at large found these results: Because peripheral blood was not sequenced, blood TCRbeta repertoires in the lung cancer patients of the study were not examined. TCR diversity was significantly higher in younger patients, and higher tumor TCR diversity was associated with shorter overall and disease-free survival. The cohort had only roughly 14 patients, and the authors noted that larger samples and more detailed clinical data are needed. Neither the sequencing platform nor unique molecular identifiers are named or mentioned anywhere in the methods. The top 100 clones accounted for a significantly larger cumulative portion of the repertoire in normal lung than in tumor tissue. Tumor tissue showed significantly higher TCR diversity (inverse Simpson) than normal lung tissue, at about 410 vs 180 (P = 0.0075, Mann-Whitney U test).

RNA was isolated from bulk, unsorted tissue, and RNA quality was assessed with a NanoDrop ND-1000 and an Agilent 2100. The donors were newly diagnosed lung cancer patients admitted for thoracic surgery in China from August to November 2014 who had not received prior chemotherapy. The study excluded patients who had received radiotherapy or chemotherapy before or who had another cancer at the same time. Surgical tissue pieces of about 1-2.3 cm3 were preserved in RNAlater solution and stored at -80 °C until use. The TCR comes from a man in his sixties or seventies with non-small cell lung cancer. The rearrangement joined TRBV5-1 to TRBJ2-5; 9 bases in the junction line up with TRBD1. Sequenced material: lung tumor tissue. The sequenced DNA is TGCGCCAGCAGCTACACCGGGACAGGGAGTGAGACCCAGTACTTC. Protein translation: CASSYTGTGSETQYF.